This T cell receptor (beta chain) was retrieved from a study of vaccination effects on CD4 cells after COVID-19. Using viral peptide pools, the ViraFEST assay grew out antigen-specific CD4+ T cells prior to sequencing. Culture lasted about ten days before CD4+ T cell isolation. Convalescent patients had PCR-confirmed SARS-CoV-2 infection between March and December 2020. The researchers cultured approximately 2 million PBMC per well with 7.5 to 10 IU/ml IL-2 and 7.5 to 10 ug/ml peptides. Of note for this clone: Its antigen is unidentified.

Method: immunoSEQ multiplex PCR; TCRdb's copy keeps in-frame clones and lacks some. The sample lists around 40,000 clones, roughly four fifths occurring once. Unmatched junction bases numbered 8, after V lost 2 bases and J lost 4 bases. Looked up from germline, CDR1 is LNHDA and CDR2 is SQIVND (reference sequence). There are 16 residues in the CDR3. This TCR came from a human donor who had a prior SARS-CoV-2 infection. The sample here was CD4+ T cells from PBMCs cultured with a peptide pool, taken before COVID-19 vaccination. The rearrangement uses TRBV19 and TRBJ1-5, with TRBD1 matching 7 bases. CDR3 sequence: CASSILLRGFNQPQHF. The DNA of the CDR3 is TGTGCCAGTAGTATACTGCTCAGGGGGTTTAATCAGCCCCAGCATTTT. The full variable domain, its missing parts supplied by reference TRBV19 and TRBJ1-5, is DGGITQSPKYLFRKEGQNVTLSCEQNLNHDAMYWYRQDPGQGLRLIYYSQIVNDFQKGDIAEGYSVSREKKESFPLTVTSAQKNPTAFYLCASSILLRGFNQPQHFGDGTRLSIL.